Sequencing of this TCR beta chain was carried out in a study of control samples from healthy donors and cancer patients. Repertoires were generated with immunoSEQ multiplex PCR, while TCRdb's copy carries only in-frame clones and drops some. The table lists about 40,000 clones, roughly nine tenths of them singletons. Per the germline V gene, CDR1 is SGHNT and CDR2 is YENEEA. The CDR3 extends over 15 amino acids. Trimming cost V 1 base and J 3 bases, with 13 bases left between them. Material for sequencing was blood. This sequence originates from a woman aged 45-65 years in good health. The J gene is TRBJ2-7, the V gene TRBV11-3; D perhaps matches TRBD1 (6 bases). The CDR3 protein is CASSLGTAPFYEQYF. CDR3 bases: TGTGCCAGCAGCTTAGGGACAGCGCCGTTCTACGAGCAGTACTTC.